The 30 T cell receptor beta chains reported below all come from one sample, sequenced in a study of T-cell reconstitution after alpha-beta-depleted transplantation in children. Molecular barcoding with unique molecular identifiers was used for the TCRbeta library. TCRdb fed the PCR reads into MiXCR, producing one record per CDR3 protein. The data contain 150,000 to 250,000 distinct CDR3 sequences, less than 15% of them singletons. The material sequenced was PBMCs from the stem cell graft donor, taken from the stem cell graft. The receptors come from a human donor who donated a stem cell graft to a child with acute lymphoblastic leukemia.

The chain couples TRBV4-2 to TRBJ2-1, with D possibly being TRBD2 (6 bases). V shed 5 bases and J shed 5 bases, with 28 bases lying between them. The CDR3 sequence is 19 residues long. The germline gives CDR1 LGHNA, CDR2 YNFKEQ. CDR3 nucleotides: TGTGCCAGCAGCTGCTTTGTATCGTCCTGGGAGGAACTCAACAATGAGCAGTTCTTC. Amino acids: CASSCFVSSWEELNNEQFF.

Comment on this clonotype: This may come from a read error, since a much larger clone is one base off. V and J are TRBV20-1 and TRBJ2-1, with TRBD2 identical over 10 bases. Looked up from germline, CDR1 is DFQATT and CDR2 is SNEGSKA (reference sequence). The CDR3 is made up of 15 amino acids. The CDR3 DNA is TGCAGTGCTAGTAGTCGGACTAGCGGAGGGGATGAGCATTTCTTC. This gives the protein CSASSRTSGGDEHFF.

The chain recombines TRBV29-1 with TRBJ2-7; TRBD1 aligns across 7 bases. The germline gives CDR1 SQVTM, CDR2 ANQGSEA. The CDR3 consists of 14 residues. The V gene end was trimmed by 4 bases and the J gene end by 0 bases; junction bases not matched to a gene: 6. CDR3 residues: CSVGGTELSYEQYF. The CDR3 coding sequence is TGCAGCGTTGGAGGGACAGAGCTCTCCTACGAGCAGTACTTC.

The chain is built from TRBV10-3 and TRBJ2-3; D tentatively reads TRBD1 or TRBD2 (5 bases each). V was trimmed by 5 bases and J by 2 bases, leaving 23 bases between them. There are 18 residues in the CDR3. Germline V gene lookup returns CDR1 ENHRY and CDR2 SYGVKD. Here the CDR3 reads CAISFRGRYLTYTDTQYF. The CDR3 DNA is TGTGCCATCAGTTTCCGGGGACGGTACCTTACATACACAGATACGCAGTATTTT.

In its sample, this clonotype was seen many times. CDR3: CASTSSGYGYTF. The CDR3 bases are TGTGCCAGCACCTCGTCGGGCTATGGCTACACCTTC. The V call is TRBV12-3 or TRBV12-4, the J call TRBJ1-2; D gene unclear. The CDR3 loop spans 12 amino acids. The germline V and J ends were trimmed by 7 bases and 4 bases, with 10 bases remaining between them.

This clonotype was seen ten or more times. The chain has TRBV6-5 and TRBJ2-3, with 8 bases lining up with TRBD2. The length of the CDR3 is 17 residues. CDR1 is MNHEY, CDR2 SVGAGI, per germline. Germline trimming cut 0 bases from V and 1 base from J; bases unmatched to any gene: 6. The chain's CDR3 is CASSYSREGWRTDTQYF. The DNA for the CDR3 is TGTGCCAGCAGTTACTCCCGGGAGGGCTGGCGCACAGATACGCAGTATTTT.

Remarks on this clonotype: This may stem from a read error, because a much larger clone lies one nucleotide away. V usage is TRBV30 and J usage is TRBJ1-1; D is perhaps TRBD1 (6 bases). Per germline, CDR1 GTSNPN and CDR2 SVGIG (reference sequence). The CDR3 totals 14 residues. Trimming pared 4 bases from V and 10 bases from J, leaving 22 bases between. CDR3 DNA sequence: TGTGCCTGGAACACACCCTTACAGGGAATTGGAGCTTTCTTT. This translates into CAWNTPLQGIGAFF.

This clonotype was observed at least ten times. The rearrangement uses TRBV12-3 or TRBV12-4 and TRBJ1-5; a weak D match, TRBD1 (6 bases). The length of the CDR3 is 14 residues. Trimming removed 5 bases from V and 9 bases from J, with 17 bases in between. Here the CDR3 reads CASSTTGPEGPQHF. As DNA, the CDR3 is TGTGCCAGCAGTACTACAGGGCCCGAGGGGCCCCAGCATTTT.

This rearrangement joins TRBV28 to TRBJ2-2, with 11 bases identical to TRBD2. The CDR3 contains 17 residues. The ends lost 7 bases at V and 0 bases at J; junction bases unmatched: 7. Germline V CDR1 and CDR2: MDHEN, SYDVKM. In DNA, the CDR3 is TGTGCCAGCACCTTAGCGGGACTAGCGGCGAACACCGGGGAGCTGTTTTTT. Its protein product is CASTLAGLAANTGELFF.

This clonotype has more than one count but fewer than ten. The chain joins TRBV20-1 to TRBJ2-7; TRBD1 or TRBD2 may be the D gene (5 bases each). CDR3 length: 16 residues. The germline CDR1 and CDR2 sequences are DFQATT and SNEGSKA (reference sequence). V gave up 0 bases and J gave up 4 bases, with 19 bases separating them. The CDR3 here is CSARDHRDGSAYEQYF. Here the CDR3 DNA reads TGCAGTGCTAGAGATCACCGGGACGGGTCGGCATACGAGCAGTACTTC.

This clonotype was counted at least ten times. V gene TRBV18 combines with J gene TRBJ1-1; tentatively, D is TRBD1 (6 bases). The germline gives CDR1 KGHSH, CDR2 LQKENI. V lost 2 bases to trimming and J lost 2 bases, with 15 bases between them. The CDR3 runs to 16 residues. The CDR3 bases are TGTGCCAGCTCACCAAGCCACCAACAGGGAAACACTGAAGCTTTCTTT. Translating gives CASSPSHQQGNTEAFF.

The table lists this clonotype with many counts. The V call is TRBV29-1, the J call TRBJ2-7, with 10 positions matching TRBD2. This CDR3 comprises 12 residues. Germline V gene sequence: CDR1 SQVTM, CDR2 ANQGSEA. The ends lost 6 bases at V and 7 bases at J; junction bases unmatched: 6. CDR3 amino acids: CSVTPSGREQYF. In nucleotides, the CDR3 is TGCAGCGTGACCCCTAGCGGGAGAGAGCAGTACTTC.

This clonotype was found many times. The chain has TRBV20-1 and TRBJ2-1, with D hard to call. The CDR3 is 15 residues long. The ends were cut back, 4 bases at V and 6 bases at J, with 19 bases in the middle. The germline gives CDR1 DFQATT, CDR2 SNEGSKA (reference sequence). CDR3: CSATDRGRRANEQFF. The CDR3 coding sequence is TGCAGTGCTACTGATCGTGGTAGAAGGGCCAATGAGCAGTTCTTC.

This clonotype was counted at least ten times. The rearrangement joins TRBV5-6 to TRBJ1-1, with a tentative D call TRBD1 (5 bases). The CDR3 covers 11 residues. Germline-derived CDR1 and CDR2 are SGHDT and YYEEEE. V lost 1 base to trimming and J lost 10 bases, with 8 bases between them. The CDR3 loop is CASSLRGAAFF. The CDR3 DNA reads TGTGCCAGCAGCTTGAGGGGCGCAGCTTTCTTT.

This clonotype was recorded at least ten times. This chain connects TRBV29-1 to TRBJ2-3; perhaps TRBD1 as D (5 bases). In germline, CDR1 is SQVTM, CDR2 ANQGSEA. CDR3 size: 15 residues. Trimming removed 1 base at V and 1 base at J, with 12 bases between. The CDR3 DNA sequence: TGCAGCGTTGAAGCCCGACAGTTCCGCACAGATACGCAGTATTTT. It codes for CSVEARQFRTDTQYF.

This clonotype was seen many times. The chain employs TRBV5-1 and TRBJ2-7, with a weak D call TRBD2 (5 bases). V lost 0 bases to trimming and J lost 0 bases, with 7 bases between them. Looked up from germline, CDR1 is SGHRS and CDR2 is YFSETQ. The CDR3 is made up of 14 amino acids. The CDR3 coding sequence is TGCGCCAGCAGCTTGGTCCGGGGCTCCTACGAGCAGTACTTC. Its protein is CASSLVRGSYEQYF.

This clonotype was counted many times. The CDR3 sequence is CASSFSGGMNTEAFF. DNA for the CDR3: TGCGCCAGCAGCTTTTCGGGGGGTATGAACACTGAAGCTTTCTTT. V gene TRBV5-1 combines with J gene TRBJ1-1; D possibly corresponds to TRBD1 (5 bases). The CDR3 has 15 residues. V was trimmed by 2 bases and J by 0 bases, leaving 11 bases between them. CDR1 and CDR2 (germline): SGHRS, YFSETQ.

This clonotype occurred many times. The CDR3, as DNA: TGTGCCATCAGAAAGGAGGCCCTCACAGATACGCAGTATTTT. It is translated as CAIRKEALTDTQYF. This chain links TRBV10-3 with TRBJ2-3; the D gene is possibly TRBD2 (5 bases). Germline values: CDR1 ENHRY, CDR2 SYGVKD. The CDR3 runs to 14 residues. V lost 6 bases and J lost 2, with 12 bases in between.

About this clonotype: This may stem from a read error, because a much larger clone lies one nucleotide away. The chain joins TRBV5-6 to TRBJ2-1; D might be TRBD2 (6 bases). The germline V gene has CDR1 SGHDT and CDR2 YYEEEE. This CDR3 is 16 amino acids long. CDR3 region: CSSSLLGAGGQGRQFF. The CDR3 nucleotides are TGTTCCAGCAGCCTGCTCGGGGCAGGAGGGCAGGGTAGGCAGTTCTTC.

This clonotype was recorded many times. This rearrangement joins TRBV12-3 or TRBV12-4 to TRBJ1-1; tentatively, D is TRBD1 (6 bases). V lost 7 bases to trimming and J lost 6 bases, with 18 bases between them. The length of the CDR3 is 14 residues. The DNA for the CDR3 is TGTGCCAGCAAGACGAGACAGGCTCTCGCTGAAGCTTTCTTT. Translated: CASKTRQALAEAFF.

This clonotype was detected many times. The rearrangement links TRBV4-2 to TRBJ1-1, with D possibly being TRBD1 (5 bases). CDR3 length: 17 amino acids. V was cut by 0 bases and J by 0 bases, with 14 bases left in between. In germline, CDR1 is LGHNA, CDR2 YNFKEQ. CDR3 sequence (DNA): TGTGCCAGCAGCCAAGAGGGGGGGAGGCCCATGAACACTGAAGCTTTCTTT. Encoded protein: CASSQEGGRPMNTEAFF.

This clonotype was recorded at least ten times. The genes are TRBV29-1 and TRBJ2-1; 7 nucleotides line up with TRBD2. The CDR3 has 17 residues. The germline V gene encodes CDR1 SQVTM and CDR2 ANQGSEA. Losses at the gene ends were 3 bases for V and 1 base for J; bases not matched to a gene: 12. The CDR3 DNA is TGCAGCGTTGACGGGGGGACTGGGTTTAGGTCCTACAATGAGCAGTTCTTC. Protein: CSVDGGTGFRSYNEQFF.

This clonotype was seen only a few times. This sequence joins TRBV20-1 and TRBJ1-1; no firm D call. CDR1 and CDR2 (germline): DFQATT, SNEGSKA (reference sequence). The CDR3 is made up of 17 amino acids. Deletions cut 1 base from V and 3 bases from J, with 21 bases between. The CDR3 region has the DNA TGCAGTGCTAGAGCCCCCCCGACACGAACACCGTACACTGAAGCTTTCTTT. Residues: CSARAPPTRTPYTEAFF.

This clonotype was observed a handful of times. At one end, the junction sequence differs from germline, possibly due to a read error. The chain carries TRBV3-1 and TRBJ2-6; D tentatively fits TRBD1 or TRBD2 (5 bases each). CDR1 is LGHDT, CDR2 YNNKEL, per germline (reference sequence). This CDR3 is 16 amino acids long. The CDR3 here is CASSQDFESGANGLTF. The CDR3 bases are TGTGCCAGCAGCCAAGATTTCGAATCCGGGGCCAACGGCCTGACTTTC.

This clonotype occurred many times. The chain couples TRBV7-9 to TRBJ1-2; D gene unclear. The CDR3 spans 12 residues. V was clipped by 4 bases and J by 2 bases, with 5 bases between them. CDR1 is SEHNR, CDR2 FQNEAQ, per germline (reference sequence). CDR3 in DNA: TGTGCCAGCAGCTCAGACAACTATGGCTACACCTTC. Protein sequence: CASSSDNYGYTF.

The sample holds a few counts of this clonotype. The genes are TRBV30 and TRBJ1-1, with TRBD1 matching 7 bases. CDR1 and CDR2 from the germline V gene are GTSNPN and SVGIG (reference sequence). This CDR3 has 12 amino acids. The J segment lost 4 bases and the V segment lost 6 bases, leaving 5 bases of the junction unmatched. The CDR3 nucleotides read TGTGCCTGCCGGGACAGACTCACTGAAGCTTTCTTT. It specifies CACRDRLTEAFF.

On this clonotype itself: One junction end does not reproduce the germline sequence, and a read error may be involved. The chain recombines TRBV7-9 with TRBJ1-1; D uncertain. This CDR3 has 12 residues. Germline V gives CDR1 SEHNR, CDR2 FQNEAQ (reference sequence). CDR3 sequence: CASRPPGPEAFF. The CDR3 DNA is TGTGCCAGCAGACCCCCGGGCCCTGAGGCTTTCTTT.

This clonotype was counted many times. This sequence joins TRBV20-1 and TRBJ2-7; D possibly uses TRBD1 or TRBD2 (6 bases each). The V gene lost 1 base and the J gene lost 4 bases, with 14 bases spanning the gap. Germline V gene sequence: CDR1 DFQATT, CDR2 SNEGSKA (reference sequence). CDR3 size: 14 residues. CDR3 residues: CSARGDRGRYEQYF. CDR3 DNA sequence: TGCAGTGCTAGAGGGGATAGGGGGAGGTACGAGCAGTACTTC.

This clonotype was picked up many times. The rearrangement uses TRBV20-1 and TRBJ2-5; 13 bases align to TRBD2. Germline V CDR1 and CDR2: DFQATT, SNEGSKA (reference sequence). The CDR3 extends over 16 amino acids. V lost 3 bases, J lost 1 base, and 5 bases stayed unmatched. The CDR3 coding sequence is TGCAGTGCTAGGAGACTAGCGGGAGGAATCCAAGAGACCCAGTACTTC. Translated: CSARRLAGGIQETQYF.

This clonotype was detected many times. The chain links TRBV3-1 to TRBJ2-1; 7 bases line up with TRBD2. The length of the CDR3 is 13 residues. After removal of 1 base from V and 14 bases from J, the junction contained 8 bases not matched to a gene. CDR1 is LGHDT and CDR2 is YNNKEL in the germline V gene (reference sequence). This CDR3 is CASSQVTGGSKFF. Written as DNA, the CDR3 is TGTGCCAGCAGCCAAGTTACGGGAGGTTCGAAGTTCTTC.